Described below is a single TCR beta chain sequence and its context. The data originate from a study of blood T cell repertoires in COVID-19. In the study overall: The United States, Italy and Spain supplied acute and convalescent COVID-19 samples. PBMCs, B-cell-depleted T cells, or T cells provided the cDNA or gDNA that made up the material.

Per the authors' pipeline: For nucleated cells, counts were estimated from reference gene primer amplification. Repertoires were generated with immunoSEQ multiplex PCR, while TCRdb's copy carries only in-frame clones and drops some. That table furnishes V, J and clone size, whereas the DNA furnished D and trimming. Of 200,000 to 250,000 clones listed, roughly 80% were seen once; the top ten hold 4% to 5.5%. The CDR3 runs 14 residues. V trimming: 2 bases; J trimming: 6 bases; junction bases outside the gene matches: 6. Germline CDR1 and CDR2: MNHEY and SVGEGT. The sequenced sample was peripheral blood. The genes are TRBV6-2 or TRBV6-3 and TRBJ1-1; 7 bases agree with TRBD1. The clonotype comes from a human donor in a cohort sampled during active COVID-19. CDR3 DNA: TGTGCCAGCAGTTACACGGGACAGTCGGCTGAAGCTTTCTTT. Protein sequence: CASSYTGQSAEAFF.